This TCR beta chain originates from a study of patients and donors after allogeneic stem cell transplantation (dated by TCRdb to about 2020). Libraries came from RT-PCR. Sequencer: NextSeq 550. The public reads were quality trimmed at Q25 with fastp and then assembled into clones with MiXCR by TCRdb, keeping productive beta chains. Rows merge per CDR3 protein into single entries with the most common DNA and genes. The sample yields 37,000 or so distinct CDR3 sequences; 25% to 40% were counted once. The top ten hold approximately 75% of the sample. CDR1 SGHTA and CDR2 FQGNSA are derived from the germline V gene. V is pared back by 1 base and J by 2 bases, with 12 bases lying between the germline termini. From the cysteine through the phenylalanine, the CDR3 covers 16 amino acids. Just the 48-base CDR3 DNA is kept, in frame starting at base 1. On this clonotype: Its binding antigen is unknown. No much larger clonotype is one base removed from it; base qualities were not supplied.

This TCR was sampled from a human donor who was either an allogeneic HSCT recipient or a stem cell or donor lymphocyte infusion donor (not recorded which). It is not recorded whose cells these are; they may come from a transplant donor. Sequenced input: blood, either unsorted or a sorted T cell fraction (not recorded which). This chain is built from TRBV7-2 and TRBJ1-5; confidence is insufficient to name the D gene. The DNA sequence follows: TGTGCCAGCAGCTTAGTAGGCCCCACCGGCAATCAGCCCCAGCATTTT. It specifies CASSLVGPTGNQPQHF.